This is a list of T cell receptor beta chains from one sample in a study of regulatory T cells in long-lasting Graves disease. TCRdb ran MiXCR on the multiplex PCR reads and lists one entry per CDR3 protein. The sample comprises hundreds of thousands of distinct CDR3 sequences, 15% to 20% of which are singletons, and around 25% rests with the top ten. The same sample was also studied in work on T cells in Graves' hyperthyroidism and ophthalmopathy.

The sample consisted of peripheral blood mononuclear cells (PBMCs), taken at new diagnosis, from a patient treated with antithyroid drugs. These receptors were taken from a woman between 40 and 65 years old with Graves disease. Both conserved end residues are part of each CDR3. D genes are given only for firm matches. The size entry is marked missing in some rows and otherwise reads once, few, many or a size class.

J	size	D	V	DNA	CDR3
TRBJ1-4	-	-	TRBV4-1	TGCGCCAGCAGCCAAAGCATCTGGAAGGGAAGTGAAAAACTGTTTTTT	CASSQSIWKGSEKLFF
TRBJ2-2	many	-	TRBV12-3/TRBV12-4	TGTGCCAGCAGCCTTGGGGAGGGGGTAACCGGGGAGCTGTTTTTT	CASSLGEGVTGELFF
TRBJ2-7	-	-	TRBV19	TGTGCCAGTAGTATCCGCATAAACTCCTACGAGCAGTACTTC	CASSIRINSYEQYF
TRBJ1-1	many	-	TRBV27	TGTGCCAGCAGTTTGGTCTGGGGGCGGACTGAAGCTTTCTTT	CASSLVWGRTEAFF
TRBJ1-6	-	-	TRBV6-1	TGTGCCTGCAGATCTGCTTTGGATAATTCACCCCTCCACTTT	CACRSALDNSPLHF
TRBJ2-7	-	-	TRBV14	TGTGCCAGCAGCCCGTCACCCCCCATCTACGAGCAGTACTTC	CASSPSPPIYEQYF
TRBJ2-2	few	-	TRBV12-3/TRBV12-4	TGTGCCAGCAGTCCCGGGGGCCTCCTACGGGACACCGGGGAGCTGTTTTTT	CASSPGGLLRDTGELFF
TRBJ1-1	many	TRBD1	TRBV5-6	TGTGCCAGCAGCCAGGGGGCGGCTGAAGCTTTCTTT	CASSQGAAEAFF
TRBJ2-1	-	TRBD2	TRBV6-2/TRBV6-3	TGTGCCAGCAGTTACTCTAGCGGGGGGGCCATGAATGAGCAGTTCTTC	CASSYSSGGAMNEQFF
TRBJ2-3	many	TRBD2	TRBV5-1	TGTGCCAGCAGCCCCGGGACTACCACAGATACGCAGTATTTT	CASSPGTTTDTQYF
TRBJ1-2	many	-	TRBV5-1	TGCGCCAGCAGCGAAGGACAGTTCTATGGCTACACCTTC	CASSEGQFYGYTF
TRBJ2-3	-	-	TRBV14	TGTGCCAGCAGTTCTCTTCCGGGGCAAGGGCCAGATACGCAGTATTTT	CASSSLPGQGPDTQYF
TRBJ1-1	-	TRBD1	TRBV20-1	TGCAGTGCTAATTACAGGGGAACTGAAGCTTTCTTT	CSANYRGTEAFF
TRBJ2-2	many	TRBD1	TRBV11-2	TGTGCCAGCAGCCAATGGGACAGGGGCAACACCGGGGAGCTGTTTTTT	CASSQWDRGNTGELFF
TRBJ1-4	-	TRBD1	TRBV29-1	TGCAGCATTAGGACAGGGCGATTGTCTAATGAAAAACTGTTTTTT	CSIRTGRLSNEKLFF
TRBJ2-1	many	-	TRBV2	TGTGCCAGCAGTGAGAGGGGGTTCAATGAGCAGTTCTTC	CASSERGFNEQFF
TRBJ2-5	-	-	TRBV5-4	TGTGCCAGCAGCTTGGCGGGACGGCTGGGGGAGACCCAGTACTTC	CASSLAGRLGETQYF
TRBJ2-7	many	-	TRBV12-3/TRBV12-4	TGTGCCAGCAGTTCCCCGGGCCACTCCTACGAGCAGTACTTC	CASSSPGHSYEQYF
TRBJ2-5	-	TRBD2	TRBV2	TGTGCCAGCAGCTCAAGTCTAGCGGGGGGTCGAGAGACCCAGTACTTC	CASSSSLAGGRETQYF
TRBJ2-5	many	-	TRBV12-3/TRBV12-4	TGTGCCAGCAGTTTCTTTGGGGAGACCCAGTACTTC	CASSFFGETQYF
TRBJ2-1	many	-	TRBV11-3	TGTGCCAGCAGCCCTTATGGGAATGAGCAGTTCTTC	CASSPYGNEQFF
TRBJ1-1	-	-	TRBV5-1	TGCGCCAGCAGCTTGGAGGCAAGCATTAACACTGAAGCTTTCTTT	CASSLEASINTEAFF
TRBJ2-7	many	TRBD2	TRBV20-1	TGCAGTGCTAGAGATTTAGCGGGGGGGCCCTACGAGCAGTACTTC	CSARDLAGGPYEQYF
TRBJ1-4	-	-	TRBV12-3/TRBV12-4	TGTGCCAGCACGGGCATTGGTGAAAAACTGTTTTTT	CASTGIGEKLFF
TRBJ2-2	few	TRBD1	TRBV19	TGTGCCAGTAGTATAGCCGGGACAGGGAACACCGGGGAGCTGTTTTTT	CASSIAGTGNTGELFF
TRBJ2-5	many	-	TRBV18	TGTGCCAGCTCACCAAATACCGAAGAGACCCAGTACTTC	CASSPNTEETQYF
TRBJ2-1	once	TRBD2	TRBV29-1	TGCAGCGTTGATAAGAGCGGGGGCTCCTACAATGAGCAGTTCTTC	CSVDKSGGSYNEQFF
TRBJ2-5	many	-	TRBV11-2	TGTGCCAGCAGTCTTTCCACGGGGGGCGGAGAGACCCAGTACTTC	CASSLSTGGGETQYF
TRBJ1-1	many	TRBD1	TRBV6-1	TGTGCCAGCCAGGGGGTGGCTGAAGCTTTCTTT	CASQGVAEAFF
TRBJ1-5	-	-	TRBV6-1	TGTGCCAGCGGACAAACAGCTTCCAATCAGCCCCAGCATTTT	CASGQTASNQPQHF
TRBJ2-3	-	-	TRBV24-1	TGTGCCACCAGTGATTCTACAGAAAGCACAGATACGCAGTATTTT	CATSDSTESTDTQYF
TRBJ1-5	many	TRBD1	TRBV28	TGTGCCAGCAGTTTAGAAGGGACAGGGGGCTCGATTCAGCCCCAGCATTTT	CASSLEGTGGSIQPQHF
TRBJ1-6	-	-	TRBV19	TGTGCCAGTAGAGAGACAGAAAATTCACCCCTCCACTTT	CASRETENSPLHF
TRBJ1-5	few	-	TRBV10-3	TGTGCCATCAGTGAAACGGGAATCGGCAATCAGCCCCAGCATTTT	CAISETGIGNQPQHF
TRBJ2-3	many	-	TRBV30	TGTGCCTGGAGTGTTGGACAGTCCACAGATACGCAGTATTTT	CAWSVGQSTDTQYF
TRBJ1-6	many	-	TRBV6-1	TGTGCCAGCAGTGAATTTCGGGTTTCACCCCTCCACTTT	CASSEFRVSPLHF
TRBJ2-5	many	-	TRBV10-3	TGTGCCATAGCGGACGGCACCAGGGAGACCCAGTACTTC	CAIADGTRETQYF
TRBJ1-1	many	-	TRBV6-5	TGTGCCAGCAGTTACGACTGGACCTTGGGCACTGAAGCTTTCTTT	CASSYDWTLGTEAFF
TRBJ1-6	many	TRBD1	TRBV5-6	TGTGCCAGCAGCTTAAGCACAGGGGGTTTTACCCTCCACTTT	CASSLSTGGFTLHF
TRBJ1-1	-	-	TRBV29-1	TGCAGCGCCCAGCAGGGGAACACTGAAGCTTTCTTT	CSAQQGNTEAFF
TRBJ1-1	-	-	TRBV4-1	TGCGCCAGCAGCCTGGACAGCAGGTCTGCCACTGAAGCTTTCTTT	CASSLDSRSATEAFF